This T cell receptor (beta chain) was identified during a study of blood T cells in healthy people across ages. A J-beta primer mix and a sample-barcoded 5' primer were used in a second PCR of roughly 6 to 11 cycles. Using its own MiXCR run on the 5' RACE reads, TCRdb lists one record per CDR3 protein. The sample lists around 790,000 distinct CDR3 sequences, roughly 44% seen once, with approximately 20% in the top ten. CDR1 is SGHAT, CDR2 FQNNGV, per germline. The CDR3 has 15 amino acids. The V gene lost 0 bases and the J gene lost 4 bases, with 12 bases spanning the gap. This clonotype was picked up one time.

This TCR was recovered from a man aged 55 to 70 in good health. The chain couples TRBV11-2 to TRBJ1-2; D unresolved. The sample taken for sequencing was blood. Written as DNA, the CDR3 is TGTGCCAGCAGCTTAGATCGAAAGGTGGTCTATGGCTACACCTTC. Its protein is CASSLDRKVVYGYTF. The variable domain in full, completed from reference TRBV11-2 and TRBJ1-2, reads EAGVAQSPRYKIIEKRQSVAFWCNPISGHATLYWYQQILGQGPKLLIQFQNNGVVDDSQLPKDRFSAERLKGVDSTLKIQPAKLEDSAVYLCASSLDRKVVYGYTFGSGTRLTVV.